The 15 T cell receptor beta chains below were found in one sample sequenced in a study of Ad26.COV2.S vaccination and SARS-CoV-2 variants. Treatment in this sample: around 19 received Ad26.COV2.S at low or high dose, single or two shots; several received placebo; per-sample allocation not given. Material that was analyzed had been drawn on day 63 after the first vaccine or placebo injection. Libraries were prepared by immunoSEQ multiplex PCR; TCRdb keeps only in-frame clonotypes and omits some of them. The sample has some 340,000 clones; 70% to 90% are singletons. The source material was peripheral blood, sampled in a trial of Ad26.COV2.S vaccine versus placebo. Source of these receptors: a person between 18 and 65 years old who received the Ad26.COV2.S COVID-19 vaccine or a placebo.

This clone appeared a single time. The V call is TRBV5-4, the J call TRBJ1-3; D might be TRBD1 (5 bases). The CDR3 consists of 16 residues. Trimming removed 4 bases at V and 0 bases at J, with 14 bases between. The germline V gene encodes CDR1 SGHNT and CDR2 YYREEE (reference sequence). CDR3 amino acids: CASSPGADHSGNTIYF. The CDR3 coding sequence is TGTGCCAGCAGCCCCGGGGCGGACCACTCTGGAAACACCATATATTTT.

The chain is built from TRBV18 and TRBJ1-1, with D uncertain. This CDR3 comprises 14 residues. V shed 2 bases and J shed 1 base, with 8 bases lying between them. CDR1 and CDR2 from the germline V gene are KGHSH and LQKENI. CDR3 bases: TGTGCCAGCTCACCAATAGAAGGGAACACTGAAGCTTTCTTT. Translated: CASSPIEGNTEAFF.

This clone was picked up a small number of times. J is TRBJ1-1 and V is TRBV19, with TRBD1 matching over 8 bases. Germline V CDR1 and CDR2: LNHDA, SQIVND (reference sequence). The CDR3 loop spans 15 amino acids. V shed 3 bases and J 1 base; nucleotides not matched to a gene: 4. CDR3 residues: CASSITDRANTEAFF. CDR3 DNA: TGTGCCAGTAGTATTACGGACAGGGCGAACACTGAAGCTTTCTTT.

In DNA form, the CDR3 reads TGTGCCAGCAACGGACAGGAAAATCAGCCCCAGCATTTT. It yields the protein CASNGQENQPQHF. The chain links TRBV25-1 to TRBJ1-5; 7 nucleotides match TRBD1. Germline CDR1 MGHDK, CDR2 SYGVNS. CDR3 size: 13 residues. V trimming: 7 bases; J trimming: 4 bases; junction bases outside the gene matches: 4.

This chain connects TRBV5-1 to TRBJ2-3; 9 nucleotides line up with TRBD1. V lost 4 bases, J lost 6 bases, and 9 bases stayed unmatched. Germline assignment: CDR1 SGHRS and CDR2 YFSETQ. There are 15 residues in the CDR3. CDR3 nucleotide sequence: TGCGCCAGCAGCGCGGCGGGGACAGGGAAGGATACGCAGTATTTT. Translation gives CASSAAGTGKDTQYF.

V gene TRBV9 combines with J gene TRBJ2-1, with TRBD1 identical over 7 bases. The CDR3 covers 16 residues. Germline V gene lookup returns CDR1 SGDLS and CDR2 YYNGEE. V was clipped by 0 bases and J by 3 bases; unmatched bases: 6. The CDR3 reads CASSVVSGGSYNEQFF. The DNA of the CDR3 is TGTGCCAGCAGCGTAGTTTCAGGGGGTAGCTACAATGAGCAGTTCTTC.

The chain couples TRBV2 to TRBJ2-7, with 9 bases lining up with TRBD1. This CDR3 has 15 residues. Germline lookup yields CDR1 SNHLY and CDR2 FYNNEI. Trimming removed 2 bases from V and 4 bases from J; junction bases left unmatched: 6. CDR3 in DNA: TGTGCCAGCAGTGAAAGGACAGGGGCAATATACGAGCAGTACTTC. Translating gives CASSERTGAIYEQYF.

The V and J genes are TRBV30 and TRBJ1-3, with a weak D call TRBD1 (5 bases). V gave up 1 base and J gave up 4 bases, with 17 bases separating them. Germline CDR1 GTSNPN, CDR2 SVGIG (reference sequence). The CDR3 totals 16 residues. CDR3 sequence reads: CAWSDLGLLNGNTIYF. The DNA for the CDR3 is TGTGCCTGGAGTGATTTGGGACTACTCAACGGAAACACCATATATTTT.

The rearrangement joins TRBV18 to TRBJ1-6, with TRBD1 matching 9 bases. The junction had 8 bases not matched to a gene; V was cut back by 3 bases and J by 8 bases. CDR3 size: 16 residues. In germline, CDR1 is KGHSH, CDR2 LQKENI. The CDR3 loop reads CASSPFGTGNDSPLHF. Here the CDR3 DNA reads TGTGCCAGCTCACCCTTCGGGACAGGGAACGATTCACCCCTCCACTTT.

V usage is TRBV9 and J usage is TRBJ1-2; D ambiguous. The CDR3 is 15 amino acids. CDR1 and CDR2 from the germline V gene are SGDLS and YYNGEE. V shed 1 base and J shed 0 bases, with 10 bases lying between them. As DNA, the CDR3 is TGTGCCAGCAGCGTATACGGGTTAGCTAACTATGGCTACACCTTC. Translating it yields CASSVYGLANYGYTF. Full variable domain (rest looked up from reference TRBV9 and TRBJ1-2): DSGVTQTPKHLITATGQRVTLRCSPRSGDLSVYWYQQSLDQGLQFLIQYYNGEERAKGNILERFSAQQFPDLHSELNLSSLELGDSALYFCASSVYGLANYGYTFGSGTRLTVV.

CDR3 protein: CASSLEGRINTIYF. The CDR3 nucleotides read TGTGCCAGCAGCTTGGAAGGTCGGATAAACACCATATATTTT. The chain has TRBV5-6 and TRBJ1-3; D is ambiguous. The germline CDR1 and CDR2 sequences are SGHDT and YYEEEE. The CDR3 is 14 amino acids. V lost 0 bases, J lost 6 bases, and 10 bases lay in between.

The V gene is TRBV18, the J gene TRBJ1-1; 7 nucleotides agree with TRBD1. There are 20 residues in the CDR3. Trimming at V came to 6 bases and at J to 0 bases, leaving 22 bases not matched to a gene. Germline CDR1 reads KGHSH; CDR2 reads LQKENI. The DNA for the CDR3 is TGTGCCAGCTCCCAACATCCACCCGGGACAGCCTTTATTATGAACACTGAAGCTTTCTTT. It encodes CASSQHPPGTAFIMNTEAFF. The whole variable domain, filled in from reference TRBV18 and TRBJ1-1, reads NAGVMQNPRHLVRRRGQEARLRCSPMKGHSHVYWYRQLPEEGLKFMVYLQKENIIDESGMPKERFSAEFPKEGPSILRIQQVVRGDSAAYFCASSQHPPGTAFIMNTEAFFGQGTRLTVV.

This chain links TRBV19 with TRBJ2-2; D tentatively reads TRBD1 or TRBD2 (6 bases each). The CDR3 has 16 amino acids. Germline V gene data show CDR1 as LNHDA and CDR2 as SQIVND (reference sequence). V gave up 7 bases and J gave up 2 bases, with 17 bases separating them. CDR3 in amino acids: CASKGGARGNTGELFF. The CDR3 nucleotides read TGTGCCAGTAAGGGGGGCGCGAGGGGAAACACCGGGGAGCTGTTTTTT. Full variable domain (remainder filled in from reference TRBV19 and TRBJ2-2): DGGITQSPKYLFRKEGQNVTLSCEQNLNHDAMYWYRQDPGQGLRLIYYSQIVNDFQKGDIAEGYSVSREKKESFPLTVTSAQKNPTAFYLCASKGGARGNTGELFFGEGSRLTVL.

This clone was detected only a few times. This sequence joins TRBV7-2 and TRBJ1-1; the D gene is possibly TRBD1 (6 bases). Germline V CDR1 and CDR2: SGHTA, FQGNSA. This CDR3 has 14 amino acids. V dropped 7 bases and J dropped 3 bases, with 15 bases sitting between them. The CDR3 nucleotides are TGTGCCAGCACCCGGACAGCTAGGGACACTGAAGCTTTCTTT. Translation: CASTRTARDTEAFF.

The chain links TRBV30 to TRBJ1-5; 11 bases are shared with TRBD1. V lost 5 bases to trimming and J lost 5 bases; unmatched junction nucleotides: 5. In germline, CDR1 is GTSNPN, CDR2 SVGIG (reference sequence). This CDR3 region has 14 residues. The chain's CDR3 is CAWGRDRGDQPQHF. CDR3 in DNA: TGTGCCTGGGGCCGGGACAGGGGGGATCAGCCCCAGCATTTT.